This paragraph covers one TCR beta chain sequence. Its antigen is not identified. CDR3 length: 16 amino acids. Germline CDR1 and CDR2: SNHLY and FYNNEI. V was shortened by 6 bases and J by 0 bases, with 15 bases between the two germline ends. This specimen comes from a study of OX40 agonist ivuxolimab in advanced cancers. On the study more broadly: Each patient was given ivuxolimab into a vein every 2 weeks, at 0.01 to 10 mg/kg.

Libraries were prepared by immunoSEQ multiplex PCR; TCRdb keeps only in-frame clonotypes and omits some of them. The table lists some 35,000 clones, about 85% of them singletons. Overall study findings and caveats: Clonal expansion from baseline to week 6 occurred in both CD4+ and CD8+ T cells. CD8+ T cells were the subset that, on average, had more expanded clones than CD4+.

The source is an adult with an advanced solid tumor such as melanoma, head and neck, liver or kidney cancer. The chain links TRBV2 to TRBJ2-4; tentative D call: TRBD2 (5 bases). The sequencing here drew on CD4+ or CD8+ T cells sorted from blood, taken in a trial of the OX40 agonist ivuxolimab. The CDR3 loop is CASRASGAVAKNIQYF. The CDR3 coding sequence is TGTGCCAGCAGGGCCTCAGGAGCGGTAGCCAAAAACATTCAGTACTTC.